The 18 T cell receptor beta chains reported below all come from one sample, sequenced in a study of shared clonotypes between healthy human individuals. Assay used: immunoSEQ multiplex PCR; TCRdb lists only in-frame clones, some missing. This table has about half a million clones, 77% appearing once. The sample consisted of PBMCs. These receptors were collected from a woman between 40 and 55 years old in good health. Some clones in this sample may be carry-over from other donors' samples.

The chain has TRBV5-1 and TRBJ2-2, with TRBD2 matching over 9 bases. J lost 3 bases, V lost 4 bases, and 4 bases had no gene match. Looked up from germline, CDR1 is SGHRS and CDR2 is YFSETQ. This CDR3 has 15 residues. CDR3 DNA: TGCGCCAGCAGCCTTAGCGGGAGCGACACCGGGGAGCTGTTTTTT. Translated, it gives CASSLSGSDTGELFF.

The rearrangement links TRBV30 to TRBJ2-3; tentative D call: TRBD2 (5 bases). V was cut by 0 bases and J by 2 bases, with 9 bases left in between. This CDR3 region has 14 residues. The germline gives CDR1 GTSNPN, CDR2 SVGIG (reference sequence). CDR3 sequence (DNA): TGTGCCTGGAGTGTGGGAGCGGACACAGATACGCAGTATTTT. Translating it yields CAWSVGADTDTQYF.

The V and J genes are TRBV6-1 and TRBJ1-4; unclear D gene. This CDR3 has 13 amino acids. With 2 bases removed from V and 7 bases from J, the gap between germline ends came to 8 bases. Germline V CDR1 and CDR2: MNHNS, SASEGT. In DNA form, the CDR3 reads TGTGCCAGCAGTGAAACCGGGCCTGAAAAACTGTTTTTT. This sequence encodes CASSETGPEKLFF.

J is TRBJ1-2 and V is TRBV7-2; D perhaps matches TRBD1 (5 bases). Germline CDR1 SGHTA, CDR2 FQGNSA. V was shortened by 4 bases and J by 4 bases, with 16 bases between the two germline ends. The CDR3 is 15 residues long. The CDR3 DNA reads as TGTGCCAGCAGCTCCGGACCCGACAGAATCTATGGCTACACCTTC. As protein: CASSSGPDRIYGYTF.

CDR3 nucleotide sequence: TGTGCCAGCAGTTTATCGAACGGGGGGTACCAGCCCCAGCATTTT. This codes for CASSLSNGGYQPQHF. The V gene is TRBV27, the J gene TRBJ1-5, with a possible D match to TRBD1 (5 bases). V gave up 0 bases and J gave up 7 bases, with 13 bases separating them. Germline V gene sequence: CDR1 MNHEY, CDR2 SMNVEV (reference sequence). CDR3 size: 15 residues.

V usage is TRBV18 and J usage is TRBJ2-2; D unresolved. The V end lost 2 bases, the J end lost 5 bases, and 6 bases lay between the germline ends. Germline CDR1 is KGHSH and CDR2 is LQKENI. The CDR3 runs to 13 residues. The CDR3 is CASSPAVTGELFF. The CDR3 DNA reads as TGTGCCAGCTCACCAGCTGTAACCGGGGAGCTGTTTTTT. The complete variable domain, with remaining parts taken from reference TRBV18 and TRBJ2-2, reads NAGVMQNPRHLVRRRGQEARLRCSPMKGHSHVYWYRQLPEEGLKFMVYLQKENIIDESGMPKERFSAEFPKEGPSILRIQQVVRGDSAAYFCASSPAVTGELFFGEGSRLTVL.

This chain joins TRBV29-1 and TRBJ2-7; TRBD1 aligns across 10 bases. J was trimmed by 4 bases and V by 5 bases; bases with no gene match: 5. This CDR3 is built from 13 residues. The germline V gene has CDR1 SQVTM and CDR2 ANQGSEA. The CDR3 loop reads CSVTGQGLYEQYF. The CDR3 coding sequence is TGCAGCGTTACGGGACAGGGGTTGTACGAGCAGTACTTC.

Details on this clone: Being one base from a much bigger clone, this may be a read error. This same CDR3 is encoded by further DNA sequences in the sample. The genes are TRBV21-1 and TRBJ1-2; the table's D gene call, TRBD1, was not cross checked with the DNA. TRBV21-1 is annotated as a pseudogene. This CDR3 has 14 amino acids. CDR3 DNA sequence: TGTGCCAGCAGCTCCCAGGGGGCGCCCTATGGCTACACCTTC. This codes for CASSSQGAPYGYTF.

The V and J genes are TRBV30 and TRBJ2-5; TRBD2 matches at 10 bases. Looked up from germline, CDR1 is GTSNPN and CDR2 is SVGIG (reference sequence). V trimming: 7 bases; J trimming: 11 bases; junction bases outside the gene matches: 10. CDR3 length equals 12 residues. The CDR3 sequence: CASSSGRGEQYF. DNA for the CDR3: TGTGCCTCCTCTAGCGGGAGAGGTGAGCAGTACTTC.

The J gene is TRBJ1-2, the V gene TRBV6-6, with 8 bases aligning to TRBD1. The V gene end was trimmed by 2 bases and the J gene end by 3 bases; junction bases not matched to a gene: 5. CDR1 and CDR2 from the germline V gene are MNHNY and SVGAGI (reference sequence). The CDR3 is 15 amino acids. CDR3 loop: CASSYEGQGYYGYTF. The CDR3 bases are TGTGCCAGCAGTTACGAAGGACAGGGCTACTATGGCTACACCTTC.

The chain uses TRBV2 and TRBJ2-2; 7 positions agree with TRBD2. The CDR3 extends over 14 amino acids. In germline, CDR1 is SNHLY, CDR2 FYNNEI. V lost 7 bases to trimming and J lost 1 base; unmatched junction nucleotides: 3. CDR3: CASKQRENTGELFF. In DNA form, the CDR3 reads TGTGCCAGCAAGCAGCGGGAGAACACCGGGGAGCTGTTTTTT.

The V gene is TRBV2, the J gene TRBJ2-1; 7 nucleotides line up with TRBD2. The CDR3 has 13 amino acids. V was clipped by 11 bases and J by 3 bases; unmatched bases: 7. The germline V gene has CDR1 SNHLY and CDR2 FYNNEI. CDR3 sequence: CAGGAGSYNEQFF. The CDR3 region has the DNA TGTGCCGGCGGAGCGGGAAGCTACAATGAGCAGTTCTTC. Combining the CDR3 with reference TRBV2 and TRBJ2-1 gives the whole variable domain EPEVTQTPSHQVTQMGQEVILRCVPISNHLYFYWYRQILGQKVEFLVSFYNNEISEKSEIFDDQFSVERPDGSNFTLKIRSTKLEDSAMYFCAGGAGSYNEQFFGPGTRLTVL.

The chain joins TRBV11-2 to TRBJ1-1; a possible D gene is TRBD1 (6 bases). The CDR3 is made up of 13 amino acids. The germline V gene has CDR1 SGHAT and CDR2 FQNNGV. V gave up 5 bases and J gave up 1 base, with 8 bases separating them. The CDR3 DNA reads as TGTGCCAGCAGCCCACAGGGGAACACTGAAGCTTTCTTT. This translates into CASSPQGNTEAFF.

V usage is TRBV21-1 and J usage is TRBJ2-7; the table assigns TRBD2, which was not confirmed against the DNA. TRBV21-1 is an annotated pseudogene. The CDR3 covers 15 residues. CDR3 residues: CASSKNALAAHEQYF. In nucleotides, the CDR3 is TGTGCCAGCAGCAAAAACGCTTTAGCAGCACACGAGCAGTACTTC.

This sequence joins TRBV5-1 and TRBJ1-1; 8 bases agree with TRBD1. This CDR3 comprises 16 residues. Trimming removed 2 bases from V and 1 base from J; junction bases left unmatched: 7. Per the germline V gene, CDR1 is SGHRS and CDR2 is YFSETQ. The CDR3 region is CASSFNSGGANTEAFF. CDR3 DNA: TGCGCCAGCAGCTTCAACTCAGGGGGCGCGAACACTGAAGCTTTCTTT.

In this sample, this clone turned up once. The genes are TRBV6-6 and TRBJ1-4; TRBD1 matches 8 bases. The V gene's germline CDR1 is MNHNY and CDR2 SVGAGI (reference sequence). The ends lost 6 bases at V and 5 bases at J; junction bases unmatched: 5. The CDR3 length is 14 residues. CDR3 protein: CASSPQGENEKLFF. The CDR3 nucleotides read TGTGCCAGCAGCCCACAGGGGGAGAATGAAAAACTGTTTTTT.

The chain recombines TRBV5-1 with TRBJ2-7, with D perhaps matching TRBD1 (7 bases). The CDR3 loop spans 15 amino acids. The germline CDR1 and CDR2 sequences are SGHRS and YFSETQ. V lost 4 bases and J lost 4, with 18 bases in between. The CDR3 spells CASSTQGGSGYEQYF. The DNA for the CDR3 is TGCGCCAGCAGCACCCAGGGGGGTAGCGGTTACGAGCAGTACTTC.

This chain connects TRBV28 to TRBJ2-7; D is possibly TRBD1 (6 bases). Germline V CDR1 and CDR2: MDHEN, SYDVKM. The V and J ends lost 7 bases and 3 bases respectively, with 13 bases between them. The CDR3 is 13 amino acids. The CDR3 is CASKTGSDYEQYF. The CDR3 DNA sequence: TGTGCCAGCAAGACAGGTAGCGACTACGAGCAGTACTTC.